This T cell receptor (beta chain) was identified during a study of blood T cell repertoires in COVID-19. Whole-study context: The origin of the acute and convalescent COVID-19 samples was the United States, Italy and Spain.

V was trimmed by 4 bases and J by 2 bases, leaving 11 bases between them. CDR1 is SNHLY, CDR2 FYNNEI, per germline. This CDR3 comprises 14 residues. Here immunoSEQ multiplex PCR was the method, and the copy in TCRdb shows in-frame clones only, minus some. The sample gives some 120,000 clones, 80% to 85% of which show up once; 3.5% to 4.5% is in the top ten. V gene TRBV2 combines with J gene TRBJ2-5; possible D gene TRBD2, 7 bases. This clonotype was obtained from a woman in her forties or fifties with acute or convalescent COVID-19. The sequenced sample was peripheral blood. CDR3 protein: CASSAGGIQETQYF. The CDR3 DNA follows: TGTGCCAGCAGTGCGGGGGGCATTCAAGAGACCCAGTACTTC.